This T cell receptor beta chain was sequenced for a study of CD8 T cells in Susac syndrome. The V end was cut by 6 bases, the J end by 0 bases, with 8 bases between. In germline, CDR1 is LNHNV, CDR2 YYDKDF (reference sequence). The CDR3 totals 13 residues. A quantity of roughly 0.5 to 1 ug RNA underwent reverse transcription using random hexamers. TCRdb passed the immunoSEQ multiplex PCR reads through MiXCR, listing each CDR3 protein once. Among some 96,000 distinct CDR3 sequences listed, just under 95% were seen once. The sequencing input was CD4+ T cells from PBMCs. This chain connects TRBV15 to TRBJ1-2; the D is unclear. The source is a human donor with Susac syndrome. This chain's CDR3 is CATRASANYGYTF. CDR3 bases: TGTGCCACCAGGGCGTCGGCTAACTATGGCTACACCTTC. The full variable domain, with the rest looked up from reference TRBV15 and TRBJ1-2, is DAMVIQNPRYQVTQFGKPVTLSCSQTLNHNVMYWYQQKSSQAPKLLFHYYDKDFNNEADTPDNFQSRRPNTSFCFLDIRSPGLGDTAMYLCATRASANYGYTFGSGTRLTVV.